The TCR beta chain described here comes from a study of OX40 agonist ivuxolimab in advanced cancers. Overall study findings and caveats: Both blood CD4+ and CD8+ T cells showed clonal growth by week 6 at 0.1 to 3.0 mg/kg.

V lost 4 bases, J lost 6 bases, and 25 bases lay in between. The CDR3 is 18 amino acids. The V gene's germline CDR1 is SGHRS and CDR2 YFSETQ. On this clone itself: Its antigen is currently unknown.

Clones were sequenced by immunoSEQ multiplex PCR, and TCRdb holds only the in-frame ones, with some missing. This sample carries over 20,000 clones, 75% to 85% of them seen once, and the ten largest clones take around 33%. This receptor was identified in an adult with an advanced solid tumor such as melanoma, head and neck, liver or kidney cancer. Here the sequenced sample was CD4+ or CD8+ T cells sorted from blood, taken in a trial of the OX40 agonist ivuxolimab. The rearrangement uses TRBV5-1 and TRBJ2-2; D may be TRBD1 (6 bases). The CDR3 spells CASSRPLRDKALPGELFF. In nucleotides, the CDR3 is TGCGCCAGCAGCCGGCCATTGAGGGACAAGGCCCTTCCCGGGGAGCTGTTTTTT. The entire variable domain, with the rest obtained from reference TRBV5-1 and TRBJ2-2, is as follows: KAGVTQTPRYLIKTRGQQVTLSCSPISGHRSVSWYQQTPGQGLQFLFEYFSETQRNKGNFPGRFSGRQFSNSRSEMNVSTLELGDSALYLCASSRPLRDKALPGELFFGEGSRLTVL.